What follows describes a single TCR beta chain. Its antigen is not known. The sample originates from a study of cytomegalovirus exposure and HLA in healthy donors. Study-wide context: The early release's HLA-typed donors yielded roughly 85 million unique TCRs. Points from the study as a whole: Later, an analysis found that common viral pathogens appeared to be linked with several of the most significant clusters. Later work associated fewer than 20,000 TCR beta sequences with HLA alleles at 0.05 false discovery rate.

Participants comprised healthy donors of bone marrow. The primer mix had 60 Vbeta and 13 Jbeta primers. Generated by immunoSEQ multiplex PCR, the TCRdb table keeps only in-frame clones and is missing some. Of more than 200,000 clones in the sample, about 80% were seen once. The V segment lost 5 bases and the J segment 2 bases; nucleotides outside the gene matches: 4. The germline gives CDR1 ENHRY, CDR2 SYGVKD. The CDR3 length is 14 residues. The genes are TRBV10-3 and TRBJ2-3, with TRBD2 matching 7 bases. This TCR came from a male donor in good health and CMV-seronegative. Sequences were obtained from PBMCs. The CDR3 sequence is CAISSRLATDTQYF. The DNA for the CDR3 is TGTGCCATCAGTAGCCGACTAGCCACAGATACGCAGTATTTT.